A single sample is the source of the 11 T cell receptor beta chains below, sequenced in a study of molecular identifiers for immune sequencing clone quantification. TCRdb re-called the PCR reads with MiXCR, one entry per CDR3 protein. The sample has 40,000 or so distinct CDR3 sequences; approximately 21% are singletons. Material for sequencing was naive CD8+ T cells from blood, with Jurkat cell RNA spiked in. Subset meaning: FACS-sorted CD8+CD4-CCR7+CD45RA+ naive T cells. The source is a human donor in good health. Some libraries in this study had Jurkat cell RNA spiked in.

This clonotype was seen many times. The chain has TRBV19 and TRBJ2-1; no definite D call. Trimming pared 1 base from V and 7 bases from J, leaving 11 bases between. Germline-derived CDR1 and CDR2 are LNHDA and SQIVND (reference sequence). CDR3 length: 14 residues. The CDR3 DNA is TGTGCCAGTAGTATAGGTCCTGTGGGAAATGAGCAGTTCTTC. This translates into CASSIGPVGNEQFF. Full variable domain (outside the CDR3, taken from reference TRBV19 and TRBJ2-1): DGGITQSPKYLFRKEGQNVTLSCEQNLNHDAMYWYRQDPGQGLRLIYYSQIVNDFQKGDIAEGYSVSREKKESFPLTVTSAQKNPTAFYLCASSIGPVGNEQFFGPGTRLTVL.

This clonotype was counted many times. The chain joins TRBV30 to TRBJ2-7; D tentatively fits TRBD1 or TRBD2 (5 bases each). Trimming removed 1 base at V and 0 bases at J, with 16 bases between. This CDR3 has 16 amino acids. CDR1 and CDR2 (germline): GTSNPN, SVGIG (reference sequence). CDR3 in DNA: TGTGCCTGGAGTGGGGACCGTAGAGTTAGCTCCTACGAGCAGTACTTC. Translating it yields CAWSGDRRVSSYEQYF.

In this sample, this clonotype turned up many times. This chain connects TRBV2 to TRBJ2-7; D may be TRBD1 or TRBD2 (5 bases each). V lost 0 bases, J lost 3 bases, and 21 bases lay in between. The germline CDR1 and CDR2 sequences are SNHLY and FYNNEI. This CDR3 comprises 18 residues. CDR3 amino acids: CASSEALRGGVGDYEQYF. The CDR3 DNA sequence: TGTGCCAGCAGTGAAGCGCTTAGGGGTGGCGTCGGGGACTACGAGCAGTACTTC.

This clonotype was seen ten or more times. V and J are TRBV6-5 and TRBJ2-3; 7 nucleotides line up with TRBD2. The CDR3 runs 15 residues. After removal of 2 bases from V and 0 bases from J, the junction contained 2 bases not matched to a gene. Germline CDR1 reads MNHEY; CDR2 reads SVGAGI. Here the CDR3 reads CASSYVAGSTDTQYF. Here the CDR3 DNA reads TGTGCCAGCAGTTACGTAGCGGGCAGCACAGATACGCAGTATTTT.

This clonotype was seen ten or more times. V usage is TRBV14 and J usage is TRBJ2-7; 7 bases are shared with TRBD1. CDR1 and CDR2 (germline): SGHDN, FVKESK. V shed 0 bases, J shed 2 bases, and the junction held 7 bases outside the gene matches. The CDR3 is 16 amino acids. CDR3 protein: CASSQEVGQGAYEQYF. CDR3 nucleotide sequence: TGTGCCAGCAGCCAAGAAGTGGGGCAGGGGGCCTACGAGCAGTACTTC.

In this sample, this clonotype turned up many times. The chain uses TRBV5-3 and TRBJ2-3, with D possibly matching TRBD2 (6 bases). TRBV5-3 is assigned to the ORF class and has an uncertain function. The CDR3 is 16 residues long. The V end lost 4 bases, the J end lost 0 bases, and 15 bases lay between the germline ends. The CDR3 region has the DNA TGTGCCAGAAGCCCGGGAGTTTCTGCTAGCACAGATACGCAGTATTTT. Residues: CARSPGVSASTDTQYF.

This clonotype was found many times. In DNA, the CDR3 is TGTGCCAGCAGCGCAGCGGGAGTTCCCTACGAGCAGTACTTC. Protein sequence: CASSAAGVPYEQYF. The gene calls are TRBV9 and TRBJ2-7; TRBD2 agrees at 8 bases. The trim removed 3 bases at V and 2 bases at J, leaving 4 bases unmatched. The CDR3 spans 14 residues. Germline assignment: CDR1 SGDLS and CDR2 YYNGEE.

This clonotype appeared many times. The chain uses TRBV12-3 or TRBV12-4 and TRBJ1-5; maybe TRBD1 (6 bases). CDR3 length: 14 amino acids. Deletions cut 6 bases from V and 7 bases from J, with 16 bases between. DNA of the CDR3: TGTGCCAGCAGCCCCACTCAGGGGAGGCAGCCCCAGCATTTT. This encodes CASSPTQGRQPQHF.

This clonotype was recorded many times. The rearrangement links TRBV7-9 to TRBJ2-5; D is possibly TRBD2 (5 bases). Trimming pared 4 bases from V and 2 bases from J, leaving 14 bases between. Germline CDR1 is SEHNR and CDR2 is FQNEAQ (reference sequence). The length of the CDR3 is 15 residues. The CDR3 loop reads CASSSRTGPQETQYF. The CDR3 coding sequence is TGTGCCAGCAGCTCACGGACTGGCCCTCAAGAGACCCAGTACTTC. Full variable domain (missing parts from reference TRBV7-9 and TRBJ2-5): DTGVSQNPRHKITKRGQNVTFRCDPISEHNRLYWYRQTLGQGPEFLTYFQNEAQLEKSRLLSDRFSAERPKGSFSTLEIQRTEQGDSAMYLCASSSRTGPQETQYFGPGTRLLVL.

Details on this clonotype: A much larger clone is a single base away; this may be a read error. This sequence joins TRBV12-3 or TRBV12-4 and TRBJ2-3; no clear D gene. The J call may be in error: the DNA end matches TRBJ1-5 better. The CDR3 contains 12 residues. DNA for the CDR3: TGTGCCAGCAGTTCTGCCACAGATACGCAGCATTTT. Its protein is CASSSATDTQHF.

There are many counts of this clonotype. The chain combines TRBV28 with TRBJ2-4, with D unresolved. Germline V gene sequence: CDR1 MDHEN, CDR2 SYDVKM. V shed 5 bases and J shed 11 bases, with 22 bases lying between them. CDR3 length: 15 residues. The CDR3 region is CASSPPSKIQYLQYF. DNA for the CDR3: TGTGCCAGCAGTCCCCCCTCCAAAATACAATACCTTCAGTACTTC.